This T cell receptor beta chain came from a study of tumour-infiltrating T cells in Burkitt lymphoma. On the study more broadly: Productive clonality predicted overall and progression-free survival.

Sequencing used immunoSEQ multiplex PCR; TCRdb keeps in-frame clones, though not all of them. The sample has approximately 5,400 clones, more than 9% seen once. The CDR3 extends over 15 amino acids. V lost 0 bases, J lost 0 bases, and 7 bases lay in between. CDR1 and CDR2 from the germline V gene are SGHDT and YYEEEE. The chain recombines TRBV5-6 with TRBJ1-5; D not certain. The sample consisted of tumor tissue. This clonotype was obtained from a human donor with diffuse large B-cell lymphoma. CDR3 protein: CASSLATFSNQPQHF. CDR3 coding DNA: TGTGCCAGCAGCTTGGCGACGTTTAGCAATCAGCCCCAGCATTTT. The variable domain in full, completed from reference TRBV5-6 and TRBJ1-5, reads DAGVTQSPTHLIKTRGQQVTLRCSPKSGHDTVSWYQQALGQGPQFIFQYYEEEERQRGNFPDRFSGHQFPNYSSELNVNALLLGDSALYLCASSLATFSNQPQHFGDGTRLSIL.